The 29 T cell receptor beta chains in this list originate from one sample, sequenced in a study of cytomegalovirus exposure and HLA in healthy donors. The PCR had 60 Vbeta and 13 Jbeta primers. TCRdb's table, derived via immunoSEQ multiplex PCR, lists solely in-frame clones and lacks some. Here the sample table reports about 150,000 clones. What was sequenced was PBMCs. The source of these receptors is a woman aged 50 to 60 in good health and CMV-seronegative.

The V and J genes are TRBV6-5 and TRBJ2-7; TRBD2 is a possible D gene (5 bases). The CDR3 loop spans 14 amino acids. CDR1 and CDR2 (germline): MNHEY, SVGAGI. Deletions cut 5 bases from V and 3 bases from J, with 14 bases between. CDR3 sequence (DNA): TGTGCCAGCAGTACCACTGGACTGTACTACGAGCAGTACTTC. It yields the protein CASSTTGLYYEQYF.

The V and J genes are TRBV18 and TRBJ2-7; 10 bases fit TRBD1. CDR3 length: 17 residues. The V and J ends lost 0 bases and 2 bases, in that order; junction bases with no gene match: 7. Germline CDR1 reads KGHSH; CDR2 reads LQKENI. CDR3 loop: CASSPPGTGARTYEQYF. CDR3 nucleotide sequence: TGTGCCAGCTCACCACCCGGGACAGGGGCAAGGACCTACGAGCAGTACTTC.

The chain combines TRBV28 with TRBJ1-4, with TRBD1 matching 8 bases. This CDR3 comprises 14 residues. CDR1 and CDR2 from the germline V gene are MDHEN and SYDVKM. Germline trimming cut 5 bases from V and 7 bases from J; bases unmatched to any gene: 6. Here the CDR3 DNA reads TGTGCCAGCAGTAAGGACAGGGCTGGTGAAAAACTGTTTTTT. This codes for CASSKDRAGEKLFF. Filled out from reference TRBV28 and TRBJ1-4, the complete variable domain reads DVKVTQSSRYLVKRTGEKVFLECVQDMDHENMFWYRQDPGLGLRLIYFSYDVKMKEKGDIPEGYSVSREKKERFSLILESASTNQTSMYLCASSKDRAGEKLFFGSGTQLSVL.

This chain joins TRBV9 and TRBJ2-1; 8 bases map to TRBD2. The trim removed 0 bases at V and 9 bases at J, leaving 5 bases unmatched. Germline CDR1 and CDR2: SGDLS and YYNGEE. The CDR3 runs 14 residues. For the CDR3, the DNA is TGTGCCAGCAGCGTAGCCGGGGGGGCCCCTGAGCAGTTCTTC. Its translation: CASSVAGGAPEQFF. The full variable domain, completed using reference TRBV9 and TRBJ2-1, is DSGVTQTPKHLITATGQRVTLRCSPRSGDLSVYWYQQSLDQGLQFLIQYYNGEERAKGNILERFSAQQFPDLHSELNLSSLELGDSALYFCASSVAGGAPEQFFGPGTRLTVL.

V gene TRBV13 combines with J gene TRBJ2-5; 10 bases line up with TRBD2. The CDR3 is 16 residues long. V was pared by 2 bases and J by 2 bases, with 5 bases of the junction left unmatched. Germline CDR1 reads PRHDT; CDR2 reads FYEKMQ (reference sequence). CDR3 residues: CASSLRLAGEQETQYF. CDR3 nucleotides: TGTGCCAGCAGCTTAAGGCTAGCGGGGGAACAAGAGACCCAGTACTTC.

The chain links TRBV7-2 to TRBJ2-7, with D maybe TRBD1 (6 bases). V shed 6 bases and J shed 0 bases, with 12 bases lying between them. This CDR3 spans 14 amino acids. Per germline, CDR1 SGHTA and CDR2 FQGNSA. This CDR3 is CASSPGHNSYEQYF. The CDR3, as DNA: TGTGCCAGCAGTCCGGGACACAACTCCTACGAGCAGTACTTC.

V and J are TRBV27 and TRBJ1-5, with D possibly being TRBD1 (5 bases). V lost 2 bases to trimming and J lost 3 bases, with 14 bases between them. CDR1 is MNHEY, CDR2 SMNVEV, per germline (reference sequence). This CDR3 region has 16 residues. As DNA, the CDR3 is TGTGCCAGCAGTTTAAGGGGCAGGTTAGACAATCAGCCCCAGCATTTT. It translates to CASSLRGRLDNQPQHF.

This clone is deemed medium-sized (0.01 to 0.1%) by its frequency. The rearrangement joins TRBV7-9 to TRBJ2-7, with 8 positions matching TRBD1. The CDR3 runs to 14 residues. The germline CDR1 and CDR2 sequences are SEHNR and FQNEAQ (reference sequence). V trimming: 0 bases; J trimming: 10 bases; junction bases outside the gene matches: 8. The CDR3 loop reads CASSLASTGAKQYF. DNA for the CDR3: TGTGCCAGCAGCTTAGCGTCGACAGGGGCAAAACAGTACTTC.

Concerning this clone: At the DNA level, this CDR3 is encoded by other sequences in the same sample as well. CDR3 sequence reads: CASSFQSYEQYF. The CDR3 coding sequence is TGTGCCAGCAGTTTTCAGTCCTACGAGCAGTACTTC. The rearrangement joins TRBV28 to TRBJ2-7; D gene uncertain. The germline gives CDR1 MDHEN, CDR2 SYDVKM. The length of the CDR3 is 12 residues. Trimming stripped 3 bases from V and 1 base from J, with 4 bases between. Complete variable domain (other parts from reference TRBV28 and TRBJ2-7): DVKVTQSSRYLVKRTGEKVFLECVQDMDHENMFWYRQDPGLGLRLIYFSYDVKMKEKGDIPEGYSVSREKKERFSLILESASTNQTSMYLCASSFQSYEQYFGPGTRLTVT.

This rearrangement joins TRBV5-1 to TRBJ2-7; 10 positions match TRBD1. The CDR3 is 14 amino acids. CDR1 and CDR2 from the germline V gene are SGHRS and YFSETQ. V was clipped by 7 bases and J by 5 bases; unmatched bases: 9. CDR3 protein: CASGLGQGFDEQYF. CDR3 DNA sequence: TGCGCCAGCGGCCTGGGACAGGGGTTCGACGAGCAGTACTTC.

The V call is TRBV5-4, the J call TRBJ2-3; D is unresolved. The CDR3 totals 15 residues. Germline lookup yields CDR1 SGHNT and CDR2 YYREEE (reference sequence). The V end was cut by 4 bases, the J end by 2 bases, with 14 bases between. CDR3 in amino acids: CASSIWAQVTDTQYF. CDR3 bases: TGTGCCAGCAGCATTTGGGCCCAAGTCACAGATACGCAGTATTTT.

The gene calls are TRBV4-2 and TRBJ1-4, with a tentative D call TRBD1 (5 bases). Germline CDR1 is LGHNA and CDR2 is YNFKEQ. Trimming stripped 1 base from V and 8 bases from J, with 11 bases between. This CDR3 comprises 14 residues. CDR3 sequence reads: CASSQVREEEKLFF. The DNA of the CDR3 is TGTGCCAGCAGCCAAGTCAGGGAGGAGGAAAAACTGTTTTTT.

The chain carries TRBV2 and TRBJ2-3; 10 bases are shared with TRBD2. CDR3 length: 15 residues. Germline V gives CDR1 SNHLY, CDR2 FYNNEI. V dropped 4 bases and J dropped 5; count of bases not matched to a gene: 6. The CDR3 coding sequence is TGTGCCAGCAGTGGACGAGCGGGGGGGGAAGATACGCAGTATTTT. Translating it yields CASSGRAGGEDTQYF.

The chain couples TRBV7-2 to TRBJ2-5; TRBD2 matches at 10 bases. The J segment lost 5 bases and the V segment lost 3 bases, leaving 3 bases of the junction unmatched. The CDR3 runs 14 residues. Germline lookup yields CDR1 SGHTA and CDR2 FQGNSA. The CDR3 nucleotides are TGTGCCAGCAGCTTCAGCGGGGGGGCCGAGACCCAGTACTTC. This translates into CASSFSGGAETQYF.

The rearrangement links TRBV7-8 to TRBJ2-7, with TRBD1 matching 10 bases. The CDR3 extends over 14 amino acids. V dropped 5 bases and J dropped 2; count of bases not matched to a gene: 3. From germline, CDR1 is SGHVS and CDR2 FQNEAQ. The CDR3 DNA sequence: TGTGCCAGCAGCGGAGACAGGGGGCCCTACGAGCAGTACTTC. It encodes CASSGDRGPYEQYF.

The CDR3 nucleotides are TGTGCCAGCAGCGAACAGGGGTCTGGGACGGCCTATGGCTACACCTTC. This encodes CASSEQGSGTAYGYTF. The rearrangement joins TRBV9 to TRBJ1-2; 7 positions agree with TRBD1. From germline, CDR1 is SGDLS and CDR2 YYNGEE. The CDR3 has 16 residues. The J segment lost 4 bases and the V segment lost 3 bases, leaving 12 bases of the junction unmatched.

V and J are TRBV18 and TRBJ1-1, with TRBD1 identical over 11 bases. V dropped 6 bases and J dropped 11; count of bases not matched to a gene: 2. The CDR3 is 11 amino acids. Per the germline V gene, CDR1 is KGHSH and CDR2 is LQKENI. The CDR3 protein is CASSRDRGAFF. The DNA for the CDR3 is TGTGCCAGCTCCCGGGACAGGGGGGCTTTCTTT.

The V and J genes are TRBV7-8 and TRBJ2-1; weak D call: TRBD2 (6 bases). Germline CDR1 reads SGHVS; CDR2 reads FQNEAQ. The V and J ends lost 2 bases and 8 bases respectively, with 16 bases between them. The CDR3 loop spans 15 amino acids. CDR3 sequence: CASSLLGLSGDEQFF. CDR3 nucleotides: TGTGCCAGCAGCTTATTGGGACTGTCTGGGGATGAGCAGTTCTTC.

This rearrangement joins TRBV6-6 to TRBJ2-3; TRBD2 matches 7 bases. The CDR3 contains 14 residues. In germline, CDR1 is MNHNY, CDR2 SVGAGI (reference sequence). CDR3 loop: CATEGGASTDTQYF. Here the CDR3 DNA reads TGTGCTACCGAGGGAGGGGCTAGCACAGATACGCAGTATTTT.

This chain connects TRBV28 to TRBJ1-5; no definite D call. The V end was cut by 4 bases, the J end by 9 bases, with 7 bases between. The CDR3 is made up of 11 amino acids. Germline V gene sequence: CDR1 MDHEN, CDR2 SYDVKM. The CDR3 sequence: CASSSIGPQHF. CDR3 DNA: TGTGCCAGCAGTTCTATTGGGCCCCAGCATTTT.

The rearrangement uses TRBV28 and TRBJ2-5; 9 nucleotides agree with TRBD2. Germline CDR1 MDHEN, CDR2 SYDVKM. J lost 3 bases, V lost 7 bases, and 9 bases had no gene match. This CDR3 contains 15 residues. CDR3 amino acids: CASTPGASGEETQYF. The CDR3 region has the DNA TGTGCCAGCACCCCTGGAGCTAGCGGGGAAGAGACCCAGTACTTC.

V is TRBV7-9 and J is TRBJ1-1; TRBD1 matches at 8 bases. In germline, CDR1 is SEHNR, CDR2 FQNEAQ (reference sequence). The CDR3 has 13 residues. V was pared by 4 bases and J by 3 bases, with 1 base of the junction left unmatched. CDR3 amino acids: CASSWDRYTEAFF. The CDR3 DNA is TGTGCCAGCAGCTGGGACAGGTACACTGAAGCTTTCTTT.

J is TRBJ2-7 and V is TRBV28; TRBD1 might be the D (5 bases). Germline V lookup: CDR1 MDHEN, CDR2 SYDVKM. The V end lost 6 bases, the J end lost 3 bases, and 15 bases lay between the germline ends. This CDR3 has 14 amino acids. The CDR3 protein is CASSVVKGVYEQYF. CDR3 sequence (DNA): TGTGCCAGCAGCGTTGTCAAAGGGGTCTACGAGCAGTACTTC.

The V call is TRBV4-1, the J call TRBJ1-3; D may be TRBD1 (6 bases). V was pared by 1 base and J by 7 bases, with 11 bases between. The CDR3 is made up of 14 amino acids. Germline CDR1 MGHRA, CDR2 YSYEKL. CDR3 protein: CASSQGRQGNTIYF. In DNA, the CDR3 is TGCGCCAGCAGCCAAGGGCGTCAGGGGAACACCATATATTTT.

This chain connects TRBV5-4 to TRBJ2-3; weak D call: TRBD2 (6 bases). The germline V and J ends were trimmed by 4 bases and 2 bases, with 11 bases remaining between them. The germline V gene has CDR1 SGHNT and CDR2 YYREEE (reference sequence). This CDR3 is 14 amino acids long. The CDR3 nucleotides read TGTGCCAGCAGCCGGGACTCTTCCACAGATACGCAGTATTTT. It translates to CASSRDSSTDTQYF.

The gene calls are TRBV5-4 and TRBJ2-1, with TRBD2 matching 8 bases. Germline trimming cut 0 bases from V and 10 bases from J; bases unmatched to any gene: 6. The CDR3 loop spans 14 amino acids. Germline V gene data show CDR1 as SGHNT and CDR2 as YYREEE (reference sequence). The CDR3 DNA is TGTGCCAGCAGCTTGGGGCTAGCGGGTGGAGAGCAGTTCTTC. It is translated as CASSLGLAGGEQFF.

V is TRBV5-1 and J is TRBJ1-5; 9 positions match TRBD1. V was clipped by 4 bases and J by 7 bases; unmatched bases: 6. The CDR3 contains 14 residues. The germline CDR1 and CDR2 sequences are SGHRS and YFSETQ. CDR3 nucleotide sequence: TGCGCCAGCAGCGTGGACAGGGGTGGGCAGCCCCAGCATTTT. This sequence encodes CASSVDRGGQPQHF.

This chain links TRBV4-1 with TRBJ2-7, with 8 bases lining up with TRBD1. The V segment lost 4 bases and the J segment 2 bases; nucleotides outside the gene matches: 4. The CDR3 sequence is 14 residues long. The germline V gene encodes CDR1 MGHRA and CDR2 YSYEKL. The CDR3 sequence: CASSPPGQAYEQYF. CDR3 DNA: TGCGCCAGCAGCCCCCCGGGACAGGCCTACGAGCAGTACTTC.

This chain connects TRBV19 to TRBJ1-2; D uncertain. Germline-derived CDR1 and CDR2 are LNHDA and SQIVND (reference sequence). CDR3 size: 13 residues. V gave up 2 bases and J gave up 0 bases, with 4 bases separating them. The CDR3 loop is CASSIQANYGYTF. CDR3 sequence (DNA): TGTGCCAGTAGTATACAGGCTAACTATGGCTACACCTTC.